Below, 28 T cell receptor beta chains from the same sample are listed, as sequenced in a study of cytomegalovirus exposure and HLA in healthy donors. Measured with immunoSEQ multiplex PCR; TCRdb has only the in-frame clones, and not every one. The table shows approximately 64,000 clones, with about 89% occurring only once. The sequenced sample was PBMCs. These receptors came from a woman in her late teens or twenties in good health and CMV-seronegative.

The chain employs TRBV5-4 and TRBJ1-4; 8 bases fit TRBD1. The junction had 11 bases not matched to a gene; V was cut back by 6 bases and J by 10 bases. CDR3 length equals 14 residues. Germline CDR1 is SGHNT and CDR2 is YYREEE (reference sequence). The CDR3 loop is CASKRDRPNGKLFF. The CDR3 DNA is TGTGCCAGCAAAAGGGACAGGCCAAACGGAAAACTGTTTTTT.

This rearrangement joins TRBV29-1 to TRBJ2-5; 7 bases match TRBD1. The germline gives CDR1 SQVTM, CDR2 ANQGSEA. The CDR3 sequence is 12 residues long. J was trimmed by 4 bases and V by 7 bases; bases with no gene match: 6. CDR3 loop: CSGRQGSETQYF. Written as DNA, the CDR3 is TGCAGCGGAAGACAGGGATCAGAGACCCAGTACTTC.

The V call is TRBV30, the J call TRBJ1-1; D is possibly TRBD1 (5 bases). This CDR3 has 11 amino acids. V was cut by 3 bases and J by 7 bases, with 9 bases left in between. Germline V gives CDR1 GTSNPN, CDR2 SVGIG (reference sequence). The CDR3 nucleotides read TGTGCCTGGAGATGGGGGGGTGAAGCTTTCTTT. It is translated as CAWRWGGEAFF.

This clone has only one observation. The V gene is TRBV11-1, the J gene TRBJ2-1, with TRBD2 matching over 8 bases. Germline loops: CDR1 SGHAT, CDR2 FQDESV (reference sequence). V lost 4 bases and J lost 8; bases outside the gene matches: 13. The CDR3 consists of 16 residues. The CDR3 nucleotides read TGTGCCAGCAGCTCAACCGGGACTAGGGACGGGGATGAGCAGTTCTTC. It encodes CASSSTGTRDGDEQFF.

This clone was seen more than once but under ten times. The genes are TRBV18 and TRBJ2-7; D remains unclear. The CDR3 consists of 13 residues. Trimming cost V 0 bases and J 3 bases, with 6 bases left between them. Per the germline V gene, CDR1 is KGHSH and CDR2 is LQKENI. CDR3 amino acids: CASSPPGLYEQYF. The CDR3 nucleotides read TGTGCCAGCTCACCACCGGGCCTCTACGAGCAGTACTTC.

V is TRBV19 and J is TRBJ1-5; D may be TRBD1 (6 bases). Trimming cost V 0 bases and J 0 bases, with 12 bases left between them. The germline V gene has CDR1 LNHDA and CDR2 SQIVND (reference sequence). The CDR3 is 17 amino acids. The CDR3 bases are TGTGCCAGTAGTATAGATGACGGACAGTCTAGCAATCAGCCCCAGCATTTT. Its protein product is CASSIDDGQSSNQPQHF.

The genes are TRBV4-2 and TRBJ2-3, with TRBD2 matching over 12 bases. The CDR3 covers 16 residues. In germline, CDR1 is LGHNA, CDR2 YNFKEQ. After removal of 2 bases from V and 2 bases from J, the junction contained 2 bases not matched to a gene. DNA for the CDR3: TGTGCCAGCAGCCAAAGGACTAGCGGGAACACAGATACGCAGTATTTT. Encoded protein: CASSQRTSGNTDTQYF.

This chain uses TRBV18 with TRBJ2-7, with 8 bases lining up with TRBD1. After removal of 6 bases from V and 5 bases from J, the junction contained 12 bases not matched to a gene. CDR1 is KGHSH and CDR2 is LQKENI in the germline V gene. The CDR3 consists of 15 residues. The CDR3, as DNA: TGTGCCAGCTCCTCACCACCCCAGGGGGCCCACGAGCAGTACTTC. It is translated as CASSSPPQGAHEQYF.

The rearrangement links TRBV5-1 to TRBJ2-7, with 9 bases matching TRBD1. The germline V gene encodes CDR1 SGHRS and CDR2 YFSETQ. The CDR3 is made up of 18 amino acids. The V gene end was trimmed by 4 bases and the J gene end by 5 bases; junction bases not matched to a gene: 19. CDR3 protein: CASSPRPTGGLELHEQYF. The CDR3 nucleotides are TGCGCCAGCAGCCCGAGGCCCACAGGGGGCCTGGAACTACACGAGCAGTACTTC.

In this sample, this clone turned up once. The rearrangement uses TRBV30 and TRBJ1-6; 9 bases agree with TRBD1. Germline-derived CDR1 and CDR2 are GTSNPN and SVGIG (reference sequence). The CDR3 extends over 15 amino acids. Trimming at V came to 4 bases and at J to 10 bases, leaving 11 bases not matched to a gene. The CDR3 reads CAWIPTGGGWSPLHF. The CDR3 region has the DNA TGTGCCTGGATCCCGACAGGGGGAGGATGGTCACCCCTCCACTTT.

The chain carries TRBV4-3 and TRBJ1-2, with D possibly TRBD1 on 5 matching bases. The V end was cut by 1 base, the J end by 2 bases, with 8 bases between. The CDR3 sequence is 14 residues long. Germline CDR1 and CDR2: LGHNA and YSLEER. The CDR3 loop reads CASSQVKGNYGYTF. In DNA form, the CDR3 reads TGCGCCAGCAGCCAAGTAAAGGGGAACTATGGCTACACCTTC.

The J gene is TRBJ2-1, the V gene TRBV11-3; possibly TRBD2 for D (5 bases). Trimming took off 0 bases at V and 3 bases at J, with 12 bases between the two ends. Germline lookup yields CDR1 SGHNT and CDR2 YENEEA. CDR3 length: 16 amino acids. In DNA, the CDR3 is TGTGCCAGCAGCTTAGACGGGGAAGCCGACTACAATGAGCAGTTCTTC. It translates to CASSLDGEADYNEQFF.

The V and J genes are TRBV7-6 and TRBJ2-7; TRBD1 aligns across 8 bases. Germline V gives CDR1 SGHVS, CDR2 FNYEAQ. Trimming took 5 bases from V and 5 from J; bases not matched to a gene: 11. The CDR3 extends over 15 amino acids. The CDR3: CASSQLTGGTDEQYF. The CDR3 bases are TGTGCCAGCAGCCAACTAACAGGGGGGACTGACGAGCAGTACTTC.

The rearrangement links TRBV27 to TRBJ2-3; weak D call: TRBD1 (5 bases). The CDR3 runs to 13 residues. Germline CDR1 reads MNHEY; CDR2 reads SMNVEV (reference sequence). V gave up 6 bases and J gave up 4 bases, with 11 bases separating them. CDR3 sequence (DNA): TGTGCCAGCAGCCCCCTGGGGCCAGATACGCAGTATTTT. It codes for CASSPLGPDTQYF.

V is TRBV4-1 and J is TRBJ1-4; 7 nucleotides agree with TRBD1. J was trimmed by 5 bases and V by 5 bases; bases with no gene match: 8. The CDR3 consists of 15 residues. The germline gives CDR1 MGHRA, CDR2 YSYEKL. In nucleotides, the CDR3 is TGCGCCAGCAGCGGAACCGGGACAGCGAATGAAAAACTGTTTTTT. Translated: CASSGTGTANEKLFF.

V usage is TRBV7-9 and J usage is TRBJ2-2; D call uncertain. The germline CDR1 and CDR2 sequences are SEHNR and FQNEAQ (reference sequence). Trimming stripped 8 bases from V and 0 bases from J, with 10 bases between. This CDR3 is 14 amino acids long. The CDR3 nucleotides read TGTGCCAGCGTGGCAGGCGCGAACACCGGGGAGCTGTTTTTT. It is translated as CASVAGANTGELFF.

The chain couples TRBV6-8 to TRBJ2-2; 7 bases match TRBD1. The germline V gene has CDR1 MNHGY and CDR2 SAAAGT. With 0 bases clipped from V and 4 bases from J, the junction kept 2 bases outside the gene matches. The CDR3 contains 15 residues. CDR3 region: CASSYSRQGTGELFF. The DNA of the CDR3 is TGTGCCAGCAGTTACTCTCGACAGGGCACCGGGGAGCTGTTTTTT.

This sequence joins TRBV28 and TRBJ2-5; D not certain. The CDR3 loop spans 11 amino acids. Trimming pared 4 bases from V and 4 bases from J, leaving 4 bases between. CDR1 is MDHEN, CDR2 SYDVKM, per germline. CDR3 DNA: TGTGCCAGCAGTTCCCGAGAGACCCAGTACTTC. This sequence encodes CASSSRETQYF. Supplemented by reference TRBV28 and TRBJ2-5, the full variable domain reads DVKVTQSSRYLVKRTGEKVFLECVQDMDHENMFWYRQDPGLGLRLIYFSYDVKMKEKGDIPEGYSVSREKKERFSLILESASTNQTSMYLCASSSRETQYFGPGTRLLVL.

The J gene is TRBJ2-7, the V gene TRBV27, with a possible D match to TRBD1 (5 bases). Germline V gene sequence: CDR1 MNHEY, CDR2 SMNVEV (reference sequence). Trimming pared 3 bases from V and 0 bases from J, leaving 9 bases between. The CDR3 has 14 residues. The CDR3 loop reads CASSFRDSSYEQYF. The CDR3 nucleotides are TGTGCCAGCAGTTTCAGGGATAGCTCCTACGAGCAGTACTTC.

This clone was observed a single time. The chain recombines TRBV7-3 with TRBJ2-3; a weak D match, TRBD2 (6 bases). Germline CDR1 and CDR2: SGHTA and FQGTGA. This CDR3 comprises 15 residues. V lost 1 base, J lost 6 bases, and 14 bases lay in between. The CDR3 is CASSLSGGFLDTQYF. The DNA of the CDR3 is TGTGCCAGCAGCTTAAGTGGGGGGTTTTTGGATACGCAGTATTTT.

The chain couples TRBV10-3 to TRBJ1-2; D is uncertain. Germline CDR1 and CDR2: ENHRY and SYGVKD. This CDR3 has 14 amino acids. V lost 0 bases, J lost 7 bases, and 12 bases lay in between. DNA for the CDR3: TGTGCCATCAGTGAGTCATCGGGGTTTGGTGGCTACACCTTC. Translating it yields CAISESSGFGGYTF.

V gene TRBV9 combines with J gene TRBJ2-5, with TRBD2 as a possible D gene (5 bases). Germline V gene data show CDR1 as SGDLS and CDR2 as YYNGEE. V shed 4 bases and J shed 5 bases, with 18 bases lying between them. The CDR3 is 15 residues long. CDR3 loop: CASSPRGGRGETQYF. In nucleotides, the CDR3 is TGTGCCAGCAGCCCCCGAGGCGGGCGAGGGGAGACCCAGTACTTC.

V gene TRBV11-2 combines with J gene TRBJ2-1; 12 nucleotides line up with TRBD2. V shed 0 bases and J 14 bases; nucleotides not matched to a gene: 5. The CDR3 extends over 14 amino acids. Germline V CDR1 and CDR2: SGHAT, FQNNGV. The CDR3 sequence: CASSLDRLAGDEFF. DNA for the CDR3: TGTGCCAGCAGCTTAGACAGACTAGCGGGAGATGAGTTCTTC.

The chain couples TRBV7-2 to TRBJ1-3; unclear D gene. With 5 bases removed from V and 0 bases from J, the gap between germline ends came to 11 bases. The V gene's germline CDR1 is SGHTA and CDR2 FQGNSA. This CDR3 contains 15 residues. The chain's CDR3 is CASSEAGHSGNTIYF. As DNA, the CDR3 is TGTGCCAGCAGCGAAGCTGGTCACTCTGGAAACACCATATATTTT.

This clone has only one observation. The CDR3 spells CAYVGGVYEAFF. The CDR3 DNA is TGTGCCTACGTGGGGGGGGTCTATGAAGCTTTCTTT. J is TRBJ1-1 and V is TRBV30; tentatively, D is TRBD1 (5 bases). Germline values: CDR1 GTSNPN, CDR2 SVGIG (reference sequence). The CDR3 length is 12 residues. Trimming removed 7 bases at V and 7 bases at J, with 16 bases between.

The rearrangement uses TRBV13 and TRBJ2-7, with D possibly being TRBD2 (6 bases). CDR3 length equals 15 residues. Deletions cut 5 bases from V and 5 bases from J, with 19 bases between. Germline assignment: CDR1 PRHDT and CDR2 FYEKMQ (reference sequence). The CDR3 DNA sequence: TGTGCCAGCAGCGGAAGGGTGACGGGGGTCCACGAGCAGTACTTC. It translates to CASSGRVTGVHEQYF.

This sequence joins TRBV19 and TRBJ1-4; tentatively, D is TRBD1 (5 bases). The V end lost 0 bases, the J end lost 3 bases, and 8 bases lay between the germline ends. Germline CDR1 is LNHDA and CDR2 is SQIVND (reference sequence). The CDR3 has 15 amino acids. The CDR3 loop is CASSIETRANEKLFF. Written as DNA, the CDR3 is TGTGCCAGTAGTATAGAAACCAGGGCTAATGAAAAACTGTTTTTT.

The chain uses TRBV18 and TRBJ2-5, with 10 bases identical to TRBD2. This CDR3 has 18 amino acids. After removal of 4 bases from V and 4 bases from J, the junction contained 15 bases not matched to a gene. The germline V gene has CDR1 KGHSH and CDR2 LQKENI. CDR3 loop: CASSLESGTSVRGETQYF. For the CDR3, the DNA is TGTGCCAGCTCACTTGAGTCCGGGACTAGCGTCCGAGGAGAGACCCAGTACTTC.